This T cell receptor (beta chain) was found in a study of CD8+ T cells in alopecia areata. cDNA reverse transcribed from extracted RNA served as the sequencing template. TCRdb's table, derived via immunoSEQ multiplex PCR, lists solely in-frame clones and lacks some. The sample records roughly 120,000 clones, 55% to 65% being singletons. Points from the study as a whole: Affected lesional scalp, above all in alopecia totalis/universalis, was more clonal than normal scalp. Unlike in mice, where it was clearer, TCR sharing across patients was less clear, possibly HLA-related.

CDR3 size: 12 residues. Germline CDR1 is SGHAT and CDR2 is FQNNGV. Trimming cost V 1 base and J 4 bases, with 3 bases left between them. Ten or more counts support this clone. Its antigen remains unknown. The clonotype was recovered from a human donor in good health. The V and J genes are TRBV11-2 and TRBJ2-3; D uncertain. Material for sequencing was CD4+ T cells sorted from blood. The CDR3 loop reads CASSLGPDTQYF. The DNA of the CDR3 is TGTGCCAGCAGCTTAGGGCCAGATACGCAGTATTTT.